This entry lists 28 T cell receptor beta chains sequenced from one sample in a study of shared clonotypes between healthy human individuals. Sequenced by immunoSEQ multiplex PCR; TCRdb stores in-frame clones only, minus some. Counted here are over a million clones, 65% to 75% occurring once; the ten biggest clones make up over 1.3%. The sample comprised memory CD4+ T cells sorted from blood. As for subset: CD45RA-negative fraction. Source of these receptors: a young man in good health.

Remarks on this clone: The sample contains more than one DNA sequence encoding this CDR3. This chain links TRBV7-2 with TRBJ2-7, with TRBD2 matching 8 bases. The CDR3 has 14 amino acids. Germline V CDR1 and CDR2: SGHTA, FQGNSA. The V segment lost 8 bases and the J segment 1 base; nucleotides outside the gene matches: 7. DNA for the CDR3: TGTGCCAGCCGCCCGGCGGGGGGATCCTACGAGCAGTACTTC. It translates to CASRPAGGSYEQYF. Drawing the rest from reference TRBV7-2 and TRBJ2-7, the complete variable domain is GAGVSQSPSNKVTEKGKDVELRCDPISGHTALYWYRQSLGQGLEFLIYFQGNSAPDKSGLPSDRFSAERTGGSVSTLTIQRTQQEDSAVYLCASRPAGGSYEQYFGPGTRLTVT.

This clone is a singleton in its sample. J is TRBJ1-3 and V is TRBV10-3, with no clear D. Deletions cut 6 bases from V and 0 bases from J, with 3 bases between. The germline gives CDR1 ENHRY, CDR2 SYGVKD. CDR3 length: 12 residues. CDR3 protein: CAISASGNTIYF. The DNA for the CDR3 is TGTGCCATCAGCGCCTCTGGAAACACCATATATTTT.

The J gene is TRBJ1-2, the V gene TRBV4-2; 8 bases agree with TRBD1. This CDR3 has 15 residues. From germline, CDR1 is LGHNA and CDR2 YNFKEQ. J gave up 0 bases and V 8 bases, and 8 bases lay outside the gene matches. CDR3 sequence: CASQGQEKANYGYTF. The DNA for the CDR3 is TGTGCCAGCCAGGGACAGGAGAAAGCTAACTATGGCTACACCTTC.

The gene calls are TRBV7-2 and TRBJ2-3; weak D call: TRBD1 (7 bases). The V gene lost 2 bases and the J gene lost 2 bases, with 14 bases spanning the gap. CDR3 length: 16 residues. Per germline, CDR1 SGHTA and CDR2 FQGNSA. CDR3 DNA: TGTGCCAGCAGCTTAAGGGGGCTAGCGTCCACAGATACGCAGTATTTT. Translating it yields CASSLRGLASTDTQYF.

This clone was seen more than once but under ten times. The rearrangement uses TRBV19 and TRBJ1-5, with D unclear. Trimming cost V 10 bases and J 4 bases, with 11 bases left between them. CDR1 LNHDA and CDR2 SQIVND come from the germline V gene (reference sequence). The CDR3 is 12 residues long. CDR3 DNA: TGTGCCACCTCCGAGACAAATCAGCCCCAGCATTTT. This codes for CATSETNQPQHF.

This sequence joins TRBV11-3 and TRBJ2-3, with 8 bases aligning to TRBD2. The trim removed 1 base at V and 5 bases at J, leaving 8 bases unmatched. This CDR3 spans 16 amino acids. From germline, CDR1 is SGHNT and CDR2 YENEEA. The CDR3 DNA follows: TGTGCCAGCAGCTTAGCGGGGGGGAGCCTCGGAGATACGCAGTATTTT. This gives the protein CASSLAGGSLGDTQYF.

The chain uses TRBV9 and TRBJ2-3; D unresolved. V lost 8 bases to trimming and J lost 2 bases, with 12 bases between them. In germline, CDR1 is SGDLS, CDR2 YYNGEE. This CDR3 comprises 13 residues. The CDR3 loop reads CARLKSHTDTQYF. The CDR3 bases are TGTGCCAGATTGAAAAGCCACACAGATACGCAGTATTTT.

The chain employs TRBV7-9 and TRBJ2-7; perhaps TRBD2 as D (5 bases). Germline loops: CDR1 SEHNR, CDR2 FQNEAQ (reference sequence). V was cut by 5 bases and J by 1 base, with 15 bases left in between. The CDR3 runs 15 residues. The CDR3 is CASSPPPGNSYEQYF. Written as DNA, the CDR3 is TGTGCCAGCAGCCCACCCCCGGGAAATTCCTACGAGCAGTACTTC.

This chain links TRBV4-3 with TRBJ2-1; no clear D. Trimming removed 1 base at V and 7 bases at J, with 5 bases between. The CDR3 sequence is 12 residues long. Germline CDR1 is LGHNA and CDR2 is YSLEER. CDR3 in DNA: TGCGCCAGCAGCCAAGTTCCAAATGAGCAGTTCTTC. The encoded protein is CASSQVPNEQFF.

The chain carries TRBV27 and TRBJ1-1; 9 bases map to TRBD1. With V trimmed by 0 bases and J by 7 bases, 12 bases remained unmatched. This CDR3 is 17 amino acids long. Germline V gene lookup returns CDR1 MNHEY and CDR2 SMNVEV (reference sequence). CDR3 sequence reads: CASSLSPGQGSFSEAFF. The CDR3 DNA is TGTGCCAGCAGTTTATCCCCGGGACAGGGTAGCTTCAGTGAAGCTTTCTTT.

This chain links TRBV6-5 with TRBJ1-2, with 8 bases aligning to TRBD1. J lost 2 bases, V lost 5 bases, and 4 bases had no gene match. The length of the CDR3 is 14 residues. Germline V CDR1 and CDR2: MNHEY, SVGAGI. The CDR3 DNA is TGTGCCAGCAGTACGACAGGGGTAAACTATGGCTACACCTTC. The encoded protein is CASSTTGVNYGYTF.

Notes on this clone: Other DNA sequences from this sample encode an identical CDR3 as well. The chain couples TRBV30 to TRBJ2-3; D is perhaps TRBD2 (5 bases). Trimming pared 0 bases from V and 0 bases from J, leaving 10 bases between. The CDR3 is 15 amino acids. The germline V gene has CDR1 GTSNPN and CDR2 SVGIG (reference sequence). This CDR3 is CAWSVGGSSTDTQYF. For the CDR3, the DNA is TGTGCCTGGAGTGTAGGCGGGTCGAGCACAGATACGCAGTATTTT.

This sequence joins TRBV7-2 and TRBJ2-3, with TRBD2 matching 11 bases. CDR1 and CDR2 (germline): SGHTA, FQGNSA. J gave up 4 bases and V 4 bases, and 10 bases lay outside the gene matches. The CDR3 is 17 residues long. This chain's CDR3 is CASSSALAGGRPDTQYF. The CDR3 DNA is TGTGCCAGCAGCTCCGCTCTAGCGGGAGGAAGACCAGATACGCAGTATTTT.

This rearrangement joins TRBV27 to TRBJ1-2; D is perhaps TRBD1 (6 bases). Trimming pared 2 bases from V and 8 bases from J, leaving 15 bases between. Germline V gene sequence: CDR1 MNHEY, CDR2 SMNVEV (reference sequence). This CDR3 has 14 amino acids. This CDR3 is CASSLQQGTGGYTF. The CDR3, as DNA: TGTGCCAGCAGTTTACAGCAGGGGACGGGCGGCTACACCTTC.

The chain recombines TRBV2 with TRBJ1-3, with 8 nucleotides matching TRBD1. The ends lost 6 bases at V and 4 bases at J; junction bases unmatched: 8. CDR1 SNHLY and CDR2 FYNNEI come from the germline V gene. The CDR3 runs to 15 residues. CDR3 sequence: CASSSRTGIGNTIYF. The DNA for the CDR3 is TGTGCCAGCAGCTCACGGACAGGGATAGGAAACACCATATATTTT.

This chain connects TRBV5-1 to TRBJ1-2; D might be TRBD1 (6 bases). Germline V lookup: CDR1 SGHRS, CDR2 YFSETQ. The CDR3 runs 13 residues. V was cut by 3 bases and J by 4 bases, with 10 bases left in between. This CDR3 is CASSYGQSYGYTF. The DNA for the CDR3 is TGCGCCAGCAGCTACGGACAGAGCTATGGCTACACCTTC.

The chain joins TRBV7-9 to TRBJ1-4; 8 nucleotides line up with TRBD1. Germline V gene data show CDR1 as SEHNR and CDR2 as FQNEAQ (reference sequence). The V and J ends lost 5 bases and 7 bases, in that order; junction bases with no gene match: 6. The CDR3 spans 14 residues. The CDR3 sequence is CASSQTGVVEKLFF. CDR3 coding DNA: TGTGCCAGCAGCCAGACAGGGGTTGTTGAAAAACTGTTTTTT. Looking up the rest from reference TRBV7-9 and TRBJ1-4 gives the full variable domain: DTGVSQNPRHKITKRGQNVTFRCDPISEHNRLYWYRQTLGQGPEFLTYFQNEAQLEKSRLLSDRFSAERPKGSFSTLEIQRTEQGDSAMYLCASSQTGVVEKLFFGSGTQLSVL.

The chain combines TRBV30 with TRBJ2-1; a possible D gene is TRBD2 (5 bases). The CDR3 totals 12 residues. The V gene lost 0 bases and the J gene lost 10 bases, with 10 bases spanning the gap. Germline CDR1 reads GTSNPN; CDR2 reads SVGIG (reference sequence). CDR3 residues: CAWSVILGEQFF. CDR3 DNA: TGTGCCTGGAGTGTCATACTAGGGGAGCAGTTCTTC.

This chain uses TRBV6-5 with TRBJ1-6; 9 nucleotides agree with TRBD1. Germline V lookup: CDR1 MNHEY, CDR2 SVGAGI. V dropped 4 bases and J dropped 10; count of bases not matched to a gene: 5. The CDR3 contains 14 residues. The CDR3 here is CASSSGTGRSPLHF. The CDR3 region has the DNA TGTGCCAGCAGTTCCGGGACAGGGCGGTCACCCCTCCACTTT.

The rearrangement joins TRBV7-2 to TRBJ2-3; D unresolved. This CDR3 region has 13 residues. The V end was cut by 2 bases, the J end by 8 bases, with 11 bases between. CDR1 and CDR2 (germline): SGHTA, FQGNSA. The CDR3 is CASSLNTLGTQYF. Written as DNA, the CDR3 is TGTGCCAGCAGCTTAAATACACTGGGTACGCAGTATTTT. The full variable domain, with the rest looked up from reference TRBV7-2 and TRBJ2-3, is GAGVSQSPSNKVTEKGKDVELRCDPISGHTALYWYRQSLGQGLEFLIYFQGNSAPDKSGLPSDRFSAERTGGSVSTLTIQRTQQEDSAVYLCASSLNTLGTQYFGPGTRLTVL.

This clone came up once. The rearrangement joins TRBV6-5 to TRBJ2-3; D remains unclear. Trimming took 6 bases from V and 1 from J, leaving 8 bases between them. The CDR3 runs to 13 residues. Germline assignment: CDR1 MNHEY and CDR2 SVGAGI. The CDR3 nucleotides read TGTGCCAGCAGAAAGGACGGCACAGATACGCAGTATTTT. This gives the protein CASRKDGTDTQYF.

The chain is built from TRBV19 and TRBJ1-2, with D possibly TRBD1 on 6 matching bases. CDR3 size: 12 residues. Germline CDR1 LNHDA, CDR2 SQIVND (reference sequence). The ends were cut back, 3 bases at V and 10 bases at J, with 12 bases in the middle. This CDR3 reads CASSIIGQFYTF. Written as DNA, the CDR3 is TGTGCCAGTAGTATTATTGGACAGTTCTACACCTTC. The variable domain in full, completed from reference TRBV19 and TRBJ1-2, reads DGGITQSPKYLFRKEGQNVTLSCEQNLNHDAMYWYRQDPGQGLRLIYYSQIVNDFQKGDIAEGYSVSREKKESFPLTVTSAQKNPTAFYLCASSIIGQFYTFGSGTRLTVV.

The chain joins TRBV14 to TRBJ2-1, with TRBD2 identical over 9 bases. V was clipped by 4 bases and J by 8 bases; unmatched bases: 9. Germline CDR1 reads SGHDN; CDR2 reads FVKESK. This CDR3 spans 15 amino acids. The CDR3: CASSLLSGSKDEQFF. For the CDR3, the DNA is TGTGCCAGCAGCCTCCTTAGCGGGAGTAAGGATGAGCAGTTCTTC.

This chain connects TRBV19 to TRBJ1-2, with TRBD1 matching 7 bases. After removal of 5 bases from V and 3 bases from J, the junction contained 9 bases not matched to a gene. CDR1 is LNHDA, CDR2 SQIVND, per germline (reference sequence). The CDR3 length is 15 residues. DNA for the CDR3: TGTGCCAGTAGTCTTATGTTCGGACAGGACTATGGCTACACCTTC. Its translation is CASSLMFGQDYGYTF.

The chain employs TRBV18 and TRBJ1-1; D unresolved. CDR1 is KGHSH, CDR2 LQKENI, per germline. V gave up 3 bases and J gave up 5 bases, with 10 bases separating them. This CDR3 spans 13 amino acids. This CDR3 is CASSPQVETEAFF. Written as DNA, the CDR3 is TGTGCCAGCTCACCGCAGGTAGAGACTGAAGCTTTCTTT.

This clone was recorded a few times. The chain couples TRBV30 to TRBJ1-2; D ambiguous. Per germline, CDR1 GTSNPN and CDR2 SVGIG (reference sequence). The CDR3 is made up of 12 amino acids. V was cut by 2 bases and J by 8 bases, with 12 bases left in between. The CDR3 DNA follows: TGTGCCTGGAGTCCGAAGGCTCGAGGCTACACCTTC. It encodes CAWSPKARGYTF.

This chain joins TRBV23-1 and TRBJ2-1; D possibly uses TRBD1 or TRBD2 (5 bases each). TRBV23-1 is an ORF for which the function is uncertain. This CDR3 spans 17 amino acids. V gave up 4 bases and J gave up 5 bases, with 21 bases separating them. CDR3 DNA: TGCGCCAGCAGTCCCCCGTGGGGCAGGGAGATCCACAATGAGCAGTTCTTC. Protein sequence: CASSPPWGREIHNEQFF.

In DNA form, the CDR3 reads TGTGCCAGCAGGACAGGGCTGAGCAATCAGCCCCAGCATTTT. It is translated as CASRTGLSNQPQHF. The chain employs TRBV6-6 and TRBJ1-5; 7 bases agree with TRBD1. This CDR3 has 14 residues. Trimming removed 6 bases from V and 1 base from J; junction bases left unmatched: 3. Germline lookup yields CDR1 MNHNY and CDR2 SVGAGI (reference sequence).